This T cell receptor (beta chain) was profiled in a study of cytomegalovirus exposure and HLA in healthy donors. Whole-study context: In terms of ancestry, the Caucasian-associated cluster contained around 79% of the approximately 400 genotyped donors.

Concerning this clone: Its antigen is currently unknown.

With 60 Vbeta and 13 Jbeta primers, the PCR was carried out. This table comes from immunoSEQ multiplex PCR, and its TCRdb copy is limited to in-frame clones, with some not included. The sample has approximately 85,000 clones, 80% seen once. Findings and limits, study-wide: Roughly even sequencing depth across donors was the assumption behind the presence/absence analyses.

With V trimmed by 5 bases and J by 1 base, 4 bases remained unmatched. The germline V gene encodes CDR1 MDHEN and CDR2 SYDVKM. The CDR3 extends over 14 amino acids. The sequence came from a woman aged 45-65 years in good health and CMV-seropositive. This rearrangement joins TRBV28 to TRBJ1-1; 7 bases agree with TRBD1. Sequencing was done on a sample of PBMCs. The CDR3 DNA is TGTGCCAGCAGTCCGGGGACAGCGAACACTGAAGCTTTCTTT. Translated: CASSPGTANTEAFF.